A single sample gave rise to the 32 T cell receptor beta chains below, sequenced in a study of T cells after yellow fever vaccination. TCRdb itself ran the 5' RACE reads through MiXCR, one entry per CDR3 protein. Seen here are 78,000 or so distinct CDR3 sequences, around 7.1% observed once, and the top ten hold approximately 31%. Here the sequenced sample was CD8+ T cells sorted from PBMCs, taken approximately 11 days after the first yellow fever vaccination. Receptors were obtained from a man between 18 and 29 years old who received the YFV17D yellow fever vaccine.

This clonotype was counted at least ten times. The V and J genes are TRBV7-9 and TRBJ2-4; tentative D call: TRBD2 (5 bases). The CDR3 spans 14 residues. CDR1 and CDR2 from the germline V gene are SEHNR and FQNEAQ (reference sequence). Trimming cost V 5 bases and J 1 base, with 9 bases left between them. The chain's CDR3 is CASSPPGAKNIQYF. The DNA for the CDR3 is TGTGCCAGCAGCCCACCGGGGGCCAAAAACATTCAGTACTTC.

The chain uses TRBV6-5 and TRBJ2-5; the D gene is possibly TRBD2 (5 bases). Germline lookup yields CDR1 MNHEY and CDR2 SVGAGI. V was pared by 0 bases and J by 2 bases, with 13 bases between. The CDR3 runs 16 residues. The CDR3 coding sequence is TGTGCCAGCAGTTACTCATCACAACCGGGGCAAGAGACCCAGTACTTC. Translating it yields CASSYSSQPGQETQYF.

This clonotype was picked up a small number of times. This rearrangement joins TRBV25-1 to TRBJ1-1; a weak D match, TRBD1 (5 bases). Germline V gene data show CDR1 as MGHDK and CDR2 as SYGVNS. The ends were cut back, 2 bases at V and 0 bases at J, with 10 bases in the middle. The CDR3 loop spans 15 amino acids. The CDR3: CASSEKGLMNTEAFF. The DNA for the CDR3 is TGTGCCAGCAGTGAAAAGGGGCTGATGAACACTGAAGCTTTCTTT.

V usage is TRBV5-1 and J usage is TRBJ1-1, with TRBD1 identical over 7 bases. The germline CDR1 and CDR2 sequences are SGHRS and YFSETQ. CDR3 size: 17 residues. V was pared by 0 bases and J by 6 bases, with 14 bases of the junction left unmatched. The CDR3 spells CASSLAEPGQRTSEAFF. CDR3 DNA: TGCGCCAGCAGCTTGGCGGAGCCGGGACAGAGAACCTCTGAAGCTTTCTTT.

This clonotype was detected a few times. The chain combines TRBV4-1 with TRBJ2-5; 11 bases map to TRBD2. The junction had 6 bases not matched to a gene; V was cut back by 3 bases and J by 3 bases. Germline CDR1 is MGHRA and CDR2 is YSYEKL. CDR3 length: 16 residues. The CDR3 reads CASSHRLAGSEETQYF. The CDR3 region has the DNA TGCGCCAGCAGCCATCGACTAGCGGGGTCGGAAGAGACCCAGTACTTC.

This clonotype was observed at least ten times. This chain uses TRBV18 with TRBJ1-4; TRBD1 is a possible D gene (5 bases). The CDR3 covers 14 residues. V dropped 3 bases and J dropped 8 bases, with 13 bases sitting between them. Germline CDR1 and CDR2: KGHSH and LQKENI. This chain's CDR3 is CASSPGPDGEKLFF. As DNA, the CDR3 is TGTGCCAGCTCACCGGGACCAGATGGGGAAAAACTGTTTTTT.

The chain combines TRBV20-1 with TRBJ2-7; D is undetermined. The CDR3 covers 14 residues. V lost 0 bases and J lost 4, with 13 bases in between. The germline gives CDR1 DFQATT, CDR2 SNEGSKA (reference sequence). The CDR3 spells CSARDRAAPYEQYF. The DNA for the CDR3 is TGCAGTGCTAGAGATCGGGCGGCCCCTTACGAGCAGTACTTC.

This clonotype was observed many times. The gene calls are TRBV28 and TRBJ2-7, with TRBD1 matching over 7 bases. Trimming took 6 bases from V and 3 from J; bases not matched to a gene: 11. The CDR3 is 15 residues long. The germline V gene has CDR1 MDHEN and CDR2 SYDVKM. CDR3 nucleotide sequence: TGTGCCAGCAGCCGACAGGGATTCCCGGTCTACGAGCAGTACGTC. Its translation: CASSRQGFPVYEQYV.

This clonotype was found a few times. J is TRBJ2-7 and V is TRBV7-9; no clear D gene. Germline CDR1 is SEHNR and CDR2 is FQNEAQ (reference sequence). The CDR3 totals 16 residues. V was cut by 5 bases and J by 3 bases, with 20 bases left in between. Written as DNA, the CDR3 is TGTGCCAGCAGCCCACCTTCTGTGTCAGGAGACTACGAGCAGTACGTC. Translation: CASSPPSVSGDYEQYV.

The sample holds a few counts of this clonotype. This rearrangement joins TRBV7-9 to TRBJ2-7; possibly TRBD2 for D (5 bases). The ends were cut back, 3 bases at V and 2 bases at J, with 11 bases in the middle. The CDR3 runs 14 residues. The germline V gene encodes CDR1 SEHNR and CDR2 FQNEAQ (reference sequence). CDR3 amino acids: CASSFPRETYEQYF. In DNA form, the CDR3 reads TGTGCCAGCAGCTTCCCGAGGGAGACCTACGAGCAGTACTTC.

In its sample, this clonotype was seen a few times. The chain couples TRBV9 to TRBJ2-6, with unresolved D. The CDR3 has 14 amino acids. V was clipped by 3 bases and J by 4 bases, with 8 bases between them. Germline loops: CDR1 SGDLS, CDR2 YYNGEE. CDR3 in amino acids: CASSAALGANVLTF. The CDR3 region has the DNA TGTGCCAGCAGCGCCGCTCTGGGGGCCAACGTCCTGACTTTC.

The CDR3 bases are TGTGCCACCAGCAGAGATTGGACAGGGAGGGCGGACATTCAGTACTTC. It encodes CATSRDWTGRADIQYF. The gene calls are TRBV15 and TRBJ2-4; TRBD1 might be the D (8 bases). The CDR3 extends over 16 amino acids. The V end was cut by 0 bases, the J end by 8 bases, with 17 bases between. Germline loops: CDR1 LNHNV, CDR2 YYDKDF (reference sequence).

Only a few counts were recorded for this clonotype. The V and J genes are TRBV24-1 and TRBJ2-3, with unresolved D. The CDR3 sequence is 15 residues long. The V end was cut by 1 base, the J end by 0 bases, with 7 bases between. The germline V gene encodes CDR1 KGHDR and CDR2 SFDVKD. CDR3 residues: CATSDFKQSTDTQYF. In DNA, the CDR3 is TGTGCCACCAGTGATTTTAAGCAGAGCACAGATACGCAGTATTTT.

This clonotype turned up a few times. This chain joins TRBV7-9 and TRBJ2-2; tentatively, D is TRBD2 (6 bases). The CDR3 contains 16 residues. Germline assignment: CDR1 SEHNR and CDR2 FQNEAQ (reference sequence). The V and J ends lost 5 bases and 5 bases respectively, with 18 bases between them. The CDR3 spells CASSLTAWGETGELFF. CDR3 DNA sequence: TGTGCCAGCAGCCTAACGGCGTGGGGGGAAACCGGGGAGCTGTTTTTT.

This clonotype was counted many times. This sequence joins TRBV9 and TRBJ1-2; D remains ambiguous. The CDR3 consists of 14 residues. The germline V gene has CDR1 SGDLS and CDR2 YYNGEE. V was cut by 3 bases and J by 6 bases, with 15 bases left in between. The CDR3 DNA reads TGTGCCAGCAGCGGAATGGGTCCTGTTAATGGCTACACCTTC. Translated, it gives CASSGMGPVNGYTF.

The genes are TRBV5-1 and TRBJ2-1; no clear D. CDR3 length equals 13 residues. Germline V gene lookup returns CDR1 SGHRS and CDR2 YFSETQ. V lost 3 bases, J lost 7 bases, and 11 bases lay in between. The CDR3 nucleotides read TGCGCCAGCAGCTCCGGACCCGCGAATGAGCAGTTCTTC. Protein sequence: CASSSGPANEQFF. The variable domain in full, completed from reference TRBV5-1 and TRBJ2-1, reads KAGVTQTPRYLIKTRGQQVTLSCSPISGHRSVSWYQQTPGQGLQFLFEYFSETQRNKGNFPGRFSGRQFSNSRSEMNVSTLELGDSALYLCASSSGPANEQFFGPGTRLTVL.

Regarding this clonotype: This could be a read error, since a much larger clone is one nucleotide away. V usage is TRBV24-1 and J usage is TRBJ2-1; maybe TRBD1 (6 bases). Looked up from germline, CDR1 is KGHDR and CDR2 is SFDVKD. The length of the CDR3 is 13 residues. Trimming took 10 bases from V and 4 from J, leaving 13 bases between them. In DNA form, the CDR3 reads TGTGCCACGAGACGGACAGAGTACAATGAGCAGTTCTTC. Translation: CATRRTEYNEQFF.

There are many counts of this clonotype. This chain uses TRBV5-1 with TRBJ2-7, with D unresolved. Trimming took 3 bases from V and 0 from J, leaving 7 bases between them. This CDR3 region has 13 residues. Per the germline V gene, CDR1 is SGHRS and CDR2 is YFSETQ. DNA for the CDR3: TGCGCCAGCAGCTGGACGGTCTCCTACGAGCAGTACTTC. Amino acid sequence: CASSWTVSYEQYF.

Many counts were recorded for this clonotype. This chain links TRBV4-1 with TRBJ1-2; D is unclear. The germline CDR1 and CDR2 sequences are MGHRA and YSYEKL. V gave up 4 bases and J gave up 1 base, with 10 bases separating them. CDR3 length equals 14 residues. The CDR3, as DNA: TGCGCCAGCAGCCGTTCCCGTGATAACTATGGCTACACCTTC. The encoded protein is CASSRSRDNYGYTF.

This clonotype was seen ten or more times. The genes are TRBV7-2 and TRBJ1-2; D is ambiguous. CDR1 SGHTA and CDR2 FQGNSA come from the germline V gene. Trimming removed 5 bases at V and 4 bases at J, with 14 bases between. The CDR3 length is 14 residues. CDR3 nucleotide sequence: TGTGCCAGCAGCCCATATGGGGAGAGCTATGGCTACACCTTC. This encodes CASSPYGESYGYTF.

Many counts were recorded for this clonotype. J is TRBJ1-1 and V is TRBV12-3 or TRBV12-4; the D is unclear. Trimming removed 3 bases at V and 3 bases at J, with 8 bases between. The CDR3 contains 13 residues. The CDR3 DNA sequence: TGTGCCAGCAGTTTCAGGTCATACACTGAAGCTTTCTTT. Protein: CASSFRSYTEAFF.

V usage is TRBV29-1 and J usage is TRBJ2-5, with 8 bases aligning to TRBD1. Unmatched junction bases numbered 18, after V lost 5 bases and J lost 1 base. Germline V CDR1 and CDR2: SQVTM, ANQGSEA. There are 18 residues in the CDR3. For the CDR3, the DNA is TGCAGCGTTAATCCAGCGGACAGGGACCGACCACTCCAAGAGACCCAGTACTTC. It encodes CSVNPADRDRPLQETQYF.

Ten or more counts support this clonotype. V and J are TRBV12-3 or TRBV12-4 and TRBJ2-2; 7 nucleotides align to TRBD1. Trimming at V came to 3 bases and at J to 11 bases, leaving 3 bases not matched to a gene. This CDR3 has 12 amino acids. CDR3: CASSFGTAELFF. The CDR3 nucleotides are TGTGCCAGCAGTTTCGGGACAGCTGAGCTGTTTTTT.

This chain uses TRBV7-9 with TRBJ2-1; D is undetermined. Trimming removed 5 bases from V and 12 bases from J, with 20 bases in between. CDR3 size: 14 residues. Germline V lookup: CDR1 SEHNR, CDR2 FQNEAQ (reference sequence). In nucleotides, the CDR3 is TGTGCCAGCAGCGCCGGAACAGCCTCAGGTCGGCAGTTCTTC. It specifies CASSAGTASGRQFF.

This clonotype was observed at least ten times. This chain joins TRBV11-2 and TRBJ1-4, with 8 bases aligning to TRBD1. Trimming took 7 bases from V and 0 from J; bases not matched to a gene: 10. This CDR3 contains 17 residues. The germline V gene encodes CDR1 SGHAT and CDR2 FQNNGV. The CDR3, as DNA: TGTGCCAGCATCCCGAGGGGGACAGGCGCAACTAATGAAAAACTGTTTTTT. This translates into CASIPRGTGATNEKLFF.

This clonotype occurred once. The CDR3 does not end in the conserved phenylalanine or tryptophan, so this is likely a read error. The chain uses TRBV9 and TRBJ1-3; D gene ambiguous. Germline CDR1 SGDLS, CDR2 YYNGEE. V lost 5 bases to trimming and J lost 1 base, with 1 base between them. This CDR3 is built from 11 residues. This CDR3 reads CASRSGNTIYL. CDR3 in DNA: TGTGCCAGCAGGTCTGGAAACACCATATATTTA.

This clonotype was seen at least ten times. The chain is built from TRBV12-3 or TRBV12-4 and TRBJ1-1, with TRBD1 matching 7 bases. The CDR3 covers 15 residues. The trim removed 3 bases at V and 3 bases at J, leaving 7 bases unmatched. The CDR3 region has the DNA TGTGCCAGCAGTTTGGAGGGGGCGCAGGACACTGAAGCTTTCTTT. This codes for CASSLEGAQDTEAFF.

At least ten counts were recorded for this clonotype. Compared with germline, one end of the junction differs, possibly owing to a read error. The gene calls are TRBV2 and TRBJ2-1; 8 bases match TRBD2. The CDR3 sequence is 16 residues long. CDR1 and CDR2 from the germline V gene are SNHLY and FYNNEI. The CDR3 DNA is TGTGCCAGCAGTGAAGCCCGGACTAGCTCCCACAATGAGCAGTTCTTC. Protein product: CASSEARTSSHNEQFF.

This clonotype has more than one count but fewer than ten. The chain is built from TRBV6-1 and TRBJ2-7; 7 bases align to TRBD2. This CDR3 is 14 amino acids long. Germline trimming cut 6 bases from V and 7 bases from J; bases unmatched to any gene: 12. The germline CDR1 and CDR2 sequences are MNHNS and SASEGT. This chain's CDR3 is CASSDGEGRGEQYF. The CDR3 DNA sequence: TGTGCCAGCAGCGACGGGGAGGGACGGGGGGAGCAGTACTTC.

At least ten counts were recorded for this clonotype. This sequence joins TRBV7-3 and TRBJ2-1; TRBD2 matches at 15 bases. The V gene's germline CDR1 is SGHTA and CDR2 FQGTGA. The J segment lost 10 bases and the V segment lost 5 bases, leaving 3 bases of the junction unmatched. CDR3 length: 14 residues. CDR3 in amino acids: CASSLGTSGGEQFF. In nucleotides, the CDR3 is TGTGCCAGCAGCCTCGGGACTAGCGGGGGGGAGCAGTTCTTC.

The V and J genes are TRBV4-1 and TRBJ2-7; D is unclear. Germline V gene lookup returns CDR1 MGHRA and CDR2 YSYEKL. The ends were cut back, 2 bases at V and 2 bases at J, with 16 bases in the middle. The CDR3 contains 16 residues. The CDR3 bases are TGCGCCAGCAGCCAATCTATCCTGAATCAACCCTACGAGCAGTACTTC. Its protein product is CASSQSILNQPYEQYF.

This clonotype was counted many times. V usage is TRBV20-1 and J usage is TRBJ1-6; TRBD1 aligns across 7 bases. CDR3 length: 16 amino acids. Per the germline V gene, CDR1 is DFQATT and CDR2 is SNEGSKA (reference sequence). The J segment lost 5 bases and the V segment lost 2 bases, leaving 9 bases of the junction unmatched. The CDR3 is CSARNADREHNSPLHF. The CDR3 DNA follows: TGCAGTGCTAGAAATGCTGACAGGGAGCATAATTCACCCCTCCACTTT.